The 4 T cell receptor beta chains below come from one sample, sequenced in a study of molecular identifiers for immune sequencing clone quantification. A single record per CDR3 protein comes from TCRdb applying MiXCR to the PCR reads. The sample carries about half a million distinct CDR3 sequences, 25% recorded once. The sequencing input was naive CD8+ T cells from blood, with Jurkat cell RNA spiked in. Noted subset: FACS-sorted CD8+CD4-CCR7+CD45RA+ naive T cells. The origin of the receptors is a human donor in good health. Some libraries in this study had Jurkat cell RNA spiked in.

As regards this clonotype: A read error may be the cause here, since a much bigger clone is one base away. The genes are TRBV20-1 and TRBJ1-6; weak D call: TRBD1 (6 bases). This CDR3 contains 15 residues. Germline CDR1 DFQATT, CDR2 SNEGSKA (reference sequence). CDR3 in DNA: TGCAGTGCCCGAGGGGGGTATTCCTATAATTTACCCCTCCACTTT. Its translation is CSARGGYSYNLPLHF.

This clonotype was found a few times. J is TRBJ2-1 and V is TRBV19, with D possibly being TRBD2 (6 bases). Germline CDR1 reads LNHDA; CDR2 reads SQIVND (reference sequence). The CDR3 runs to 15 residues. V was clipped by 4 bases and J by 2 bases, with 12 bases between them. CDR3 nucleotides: TGTGCCAGTAGTACTAGCGACACAACCTACAATGAGCAGTTCTTC. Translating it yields CASSTSDTTYNEQFF.

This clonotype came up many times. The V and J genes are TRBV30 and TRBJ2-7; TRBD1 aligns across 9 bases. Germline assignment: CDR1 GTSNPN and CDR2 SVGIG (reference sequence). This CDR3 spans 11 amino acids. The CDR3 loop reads CAWGQGVEQYF. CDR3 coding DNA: TGTGCATGGGGACAGGGAGTTGAGCAGTACTTC.

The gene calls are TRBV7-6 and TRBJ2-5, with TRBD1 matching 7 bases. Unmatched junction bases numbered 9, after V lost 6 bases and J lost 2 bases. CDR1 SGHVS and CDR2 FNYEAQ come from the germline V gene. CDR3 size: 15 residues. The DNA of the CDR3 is TGTGCCAGCAGGCAAACCCAGGGACAGCAAGAGACCCAGTACTTC. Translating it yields CASRQTQGQQETQYF.